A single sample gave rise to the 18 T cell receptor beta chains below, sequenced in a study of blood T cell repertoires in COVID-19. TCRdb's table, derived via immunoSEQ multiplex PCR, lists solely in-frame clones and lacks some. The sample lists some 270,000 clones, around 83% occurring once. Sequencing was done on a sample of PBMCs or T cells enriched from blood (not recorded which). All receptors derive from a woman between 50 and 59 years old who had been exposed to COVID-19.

The CDR3 DNA follows: TGTGCCAGCAGCAACCGGGACTACACCCCCTACGAGCAGTACTTC. This gives the protein CASSNRDYTPYEQYF. The V gene is TRBV6-5, the J gene TRBJ2-7, with 7 bases that match TRBD2. Per germline, CDR1 MNHEY and CDR2 SVGAGI. J was trimmed by 2 bases and V by 6 bases; bases with no gene match: 10. This CDR3 region has 15 residues.

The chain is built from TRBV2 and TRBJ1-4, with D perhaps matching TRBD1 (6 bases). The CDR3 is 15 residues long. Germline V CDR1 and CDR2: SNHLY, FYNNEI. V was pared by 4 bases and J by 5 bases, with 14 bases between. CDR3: CASSASEGENEKLFF. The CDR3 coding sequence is TGTGCCAGCAGTGCATCAGAGGGGGAAAATGAAAAACTGTTTTTT.

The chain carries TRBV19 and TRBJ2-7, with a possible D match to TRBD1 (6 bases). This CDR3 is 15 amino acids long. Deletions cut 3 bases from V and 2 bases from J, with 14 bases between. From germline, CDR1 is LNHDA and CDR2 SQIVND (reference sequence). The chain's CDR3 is CASSMGQGPTYEQYF. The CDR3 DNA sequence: TGTGCCAGTAGTATGGGGCAGGGGCCGACCTACGAGCAGTACTTC.

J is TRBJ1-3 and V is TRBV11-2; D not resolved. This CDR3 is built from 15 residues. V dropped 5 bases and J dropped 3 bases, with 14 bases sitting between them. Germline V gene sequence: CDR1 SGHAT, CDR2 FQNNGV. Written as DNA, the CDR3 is TGTGCCAGCAGCCAGCTAGGGAGGATTGGAAACACCATATATTTT. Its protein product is CASSQLGRIGNTIYF.

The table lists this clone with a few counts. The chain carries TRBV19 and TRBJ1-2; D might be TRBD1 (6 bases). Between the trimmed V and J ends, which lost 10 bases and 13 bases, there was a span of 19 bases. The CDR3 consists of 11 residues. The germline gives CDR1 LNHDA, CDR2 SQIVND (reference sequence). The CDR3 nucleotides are TGTGCCATTGTCGACAGGCACGAGGGCACCTTC. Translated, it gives CAIVDRHEGTF. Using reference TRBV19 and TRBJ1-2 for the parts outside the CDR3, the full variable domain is DGGITQSPKYLFRKEGQNVTLSCEQNLNHDAMYWYRQDPGQGLRLIYYSQIVNDFQKGDIAEGYSVSREKKESFPLTVTSAQKNPTAFYLCAIVDRHEGTFGSGTRLTVV.

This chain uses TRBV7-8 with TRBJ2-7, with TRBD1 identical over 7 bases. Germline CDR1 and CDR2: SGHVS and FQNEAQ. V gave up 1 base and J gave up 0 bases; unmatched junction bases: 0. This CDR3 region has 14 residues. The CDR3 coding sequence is TGTGCCAGCAGCTTAGGGGACAGCTCCTACGAGCAGTACTTC. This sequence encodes CASSLGDSSYEQYF. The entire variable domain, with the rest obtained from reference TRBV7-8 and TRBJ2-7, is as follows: GAGVSQSPRYKVAKRGQDVALRCDPISGHVSLFWYQQALGQGPEFLTYFQNEAQLDKSGLPSDRFFAERPEGSVSTLKIQRTQQEDSAVYLCASSLGDSSYEQYFGPGTRLTVT.

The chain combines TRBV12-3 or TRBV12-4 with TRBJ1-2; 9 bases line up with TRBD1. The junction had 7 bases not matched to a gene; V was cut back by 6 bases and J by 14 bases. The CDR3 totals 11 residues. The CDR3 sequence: CASSHGTGSTF. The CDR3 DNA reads TGTGCCAGCAGCCATGGGACAGGGAGTACCTTC.

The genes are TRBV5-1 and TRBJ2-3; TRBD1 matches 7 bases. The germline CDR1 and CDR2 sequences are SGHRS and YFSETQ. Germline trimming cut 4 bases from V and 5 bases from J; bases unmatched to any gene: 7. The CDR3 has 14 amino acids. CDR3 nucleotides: TGCGCCAGCAGCGTAGGACAGGTCAAAGATACGCAGTATTTT. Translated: CASSVGQVKDTQYF.

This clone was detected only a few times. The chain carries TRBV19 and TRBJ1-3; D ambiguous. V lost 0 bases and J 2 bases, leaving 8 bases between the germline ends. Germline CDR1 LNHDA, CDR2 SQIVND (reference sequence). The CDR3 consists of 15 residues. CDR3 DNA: TGTGCCAGTAGTATAGATAGCGCAACTGGAAACACCATATATTTT. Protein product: CASSIDSATGNTIYF. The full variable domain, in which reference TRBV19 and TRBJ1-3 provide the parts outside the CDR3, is DGGITQSPKYLFRKEGQNVTLSCEQNLNHDAMYWYRQDPGQGLRLIYYSQIVNDFQKGDIAEGYSVSREKKESFPLTVTSAQKNPTAFYLCASSIDSATGNTIYFGEGSWLTVV.

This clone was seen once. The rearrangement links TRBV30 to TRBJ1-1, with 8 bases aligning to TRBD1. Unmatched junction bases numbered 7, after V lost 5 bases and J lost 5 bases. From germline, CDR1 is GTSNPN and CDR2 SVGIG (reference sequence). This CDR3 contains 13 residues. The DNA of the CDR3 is TGTGCCTGGTCGCGGCAGGGGGCGACTGAAGCTTTCTTT. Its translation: CAWSRQGATEAFF.

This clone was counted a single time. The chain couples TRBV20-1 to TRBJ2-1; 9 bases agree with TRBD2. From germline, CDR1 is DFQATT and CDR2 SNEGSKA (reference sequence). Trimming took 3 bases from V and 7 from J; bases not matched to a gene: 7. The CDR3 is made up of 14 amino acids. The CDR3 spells CSASERGAPNEQFF. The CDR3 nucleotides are TGCAGTGCTAGTGAGCGGGGGGCTCCTAATGAGCAGTTCTTC.

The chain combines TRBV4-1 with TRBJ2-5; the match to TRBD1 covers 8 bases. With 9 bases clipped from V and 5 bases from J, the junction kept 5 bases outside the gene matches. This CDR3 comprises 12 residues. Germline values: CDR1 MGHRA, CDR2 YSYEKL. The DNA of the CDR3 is TGCGCCAGAAGGACAGGGATGGAGACCCAGTACTTC. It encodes CARRTGMETQYF.

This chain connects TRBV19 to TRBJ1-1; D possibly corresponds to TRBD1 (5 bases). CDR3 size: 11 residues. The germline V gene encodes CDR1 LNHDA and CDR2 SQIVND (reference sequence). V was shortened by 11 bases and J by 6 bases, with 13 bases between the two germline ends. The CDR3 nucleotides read TGTGCCGCCTATGGGGGGTCTGAAGCTTTCTTT. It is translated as CAAYGGSEAFF.

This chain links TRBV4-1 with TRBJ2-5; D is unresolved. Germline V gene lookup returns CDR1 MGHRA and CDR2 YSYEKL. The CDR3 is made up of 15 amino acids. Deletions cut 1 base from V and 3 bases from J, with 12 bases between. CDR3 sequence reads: CASSQGQNVKETQYF. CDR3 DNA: TGCGCCAGCAGCCAAGGGCAGAACGTTAAAGAGACCCAGTACTTC.

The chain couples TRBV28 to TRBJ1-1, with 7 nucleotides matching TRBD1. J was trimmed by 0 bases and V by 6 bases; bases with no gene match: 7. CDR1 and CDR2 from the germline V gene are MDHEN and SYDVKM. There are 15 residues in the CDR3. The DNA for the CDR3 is TGTGCCAGCAGCTCTCTCAGGGGGTTGAACACTGAAGCTTTCTTT. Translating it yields CASSSLRGLNTEAFF.

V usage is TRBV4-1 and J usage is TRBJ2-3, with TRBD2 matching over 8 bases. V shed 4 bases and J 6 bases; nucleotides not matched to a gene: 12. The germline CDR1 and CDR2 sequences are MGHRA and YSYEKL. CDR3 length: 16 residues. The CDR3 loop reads CASSRIYQRGSDTQYF. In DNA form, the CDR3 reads TGCGCCAGCAGCCGTATATACCAGCGGGGGTCCGATACGCAGTATTTT.

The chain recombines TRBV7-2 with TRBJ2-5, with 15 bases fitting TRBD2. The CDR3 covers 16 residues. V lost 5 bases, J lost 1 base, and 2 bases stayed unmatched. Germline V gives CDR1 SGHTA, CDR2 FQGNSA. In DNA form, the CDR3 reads TGTGCCAGCAGCCGGACTAGCGGGGGGGCCCAAGAGACCCAGTACTTC. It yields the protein CASSRTSGGAQETQYF.

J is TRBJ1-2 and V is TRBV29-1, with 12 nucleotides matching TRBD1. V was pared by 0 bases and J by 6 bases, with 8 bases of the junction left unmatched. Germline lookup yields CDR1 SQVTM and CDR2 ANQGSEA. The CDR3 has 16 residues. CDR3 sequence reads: CSVEELRDRGLHGYTF. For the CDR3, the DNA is TGCAGCGTTGAAGAGTTAAGGGACAGGGGGCTTCATGGCTACACCTTC.